The following is a TCR beta chain sequence with its context. It has no known antigen specificity. No base quality values were provided; no much bigger clone lies one nucleotide off. This specimen belongs to a study of T cell changes during pregnancy in multiple sclerosis (dated by TCRdb to the late 2010s). Concerning the study at large: The study examined how the T cell repertoire changed over the course of pregnancy in women with multiple sclerosis.

The method behind the library was the immunoSEQ multiplex PCR assay. TCRdb re-hosts the immuneACCESS table, in-frame sequences only. Its copies lack some clones; in the studies checked, an unresolved V gene accounts for under half of them, and the cause for the rest is not known. This sample comprises some 41,000 clones, 90% to 95% of them detected only once. The top ten constitute roughly 8.1% of the sample. Based on the germline V gene, the CDR1 and CDR2 sequences are SGHVS and FQNEAQ. V lost 3 bases and J lost 4 bases; the stretch between them is 4 bases long. From the cysteine up to the phenylalanine, the CDR3 has a length of 12 residues. The retained sequence is limited to the CDR3, 36 bases, with the frame set at the first base.

Sequences were derived from CD8+ T cells from peripheral blood mononuclear cells, sampled in the third trimester of pregnancy. The TCR was taken from a female donor with multiple sclerosis, enrolled in a pregnancy study. The chain is made from TRBV7-8 and TRBJ1-5; the D gene lacks a confident call. The encoded CDR3 is CASSFRNQPQHF. The DNA is as follows: TGTGCCAGCAGCTTCAGGAATCAGCCCCAGCATTTT.